This TCR beta chain stems from a study of cytomegalovirus exposure and HLA in healthy donors (dated by TCRdb to 2016 to 2017). As for the study more broadly: According to an earlier analysis of 587 of the donors, about 170 million T cells yielded 117 million unique TCR beta sequences and about 300 Gb of sequence data. Among the approximately 400 genotyped donors, about 85% belonged to the genetic ancestry cluster associated with self-reported Caucasian donors. Donor age, sex, ethnicity and CMV serostatus were collected together with the repertoire data. On average, roughly 200,000 unique TCR beta nucleotide sequences were sequenced per donor among fewer than 500 genotyped donors of the cohort, with approximately 18% of those sequences being non-productive. A later genetic analysis used genome-wide SNP genotypes for about 60% of the roughly 700 donors, treating that subset as a discovery cohort. To study patterns of TCR occurrence, a later analysis re-analyzed previously published TCR beta repertoires from 666 donors and added high-resolution HLA genotyping. The aim of the study was to test whether cataloging public T cell receptors could identify signatures of past pathogen exposure. Both class I and class II loci were covered by HLA typing, at four-digit resolution. The T cell repertoires of 670 or so subjects were profiled by immunosequencing and related to cytomegalovirus serostatus. All discovery cohort repertoires had been generated using a single sequencing platform. An early release covering roughly 580 HLA-typed donors comprised roughly 300 gigabases of sequencing data and 85 million or so unique TCR sequences. Besides the first cohort of more than 650 subjects, a separate validation cohort made up of 120 different subjects was used. Typing coverage differed by locus: A, B, C, DRB1 and DQB1 were typed in roughly 629-630 donors, DQA1 in 500 to 550, DPA1 in some 610, and DPB1 in just under 490. In the later analysis, no new phenotypic data were used to find candidate immune exposures; instead, reliance was placed on TCR beta sequences and their occurrence across donors. To predict cytomegalovirus infection status, the study brought together high-throughput TCR immunosequencing, statistical association of individual TCRs with disease status, and machine learning. An earlier analysis of approximately 640 of the donors applied high-throughput TCR beta sequencing to assess whether each TCR beta V gene segment acted as functional or pseudogenic. Because of strong linkage in the cohort, roughly five DR-DQ haplotypes were treated as single units for association and clustering. Results the study describes overall, beyond this receptor: In a later genetic analysis, fewer N-insertions in productive TCRs were reported among donors in an Asian-associated ancestry cluster than the roughly 700-donor mean. According to a later analysis, TCR association rates differed among HLA loci, with DRB1 alleles showing the most associated TCRs and HLA-C alleles showing the fewest. A later analysis found that HLA-associated TCR beta chains were more clonally expanded and had lower generation probabilities than equally common non-associated chains. The earlier analysis of 450 to 700 of the donors excluded about 16 rarely observed V segments, including chromosome 9 orphons, because counts were too low. The authors suggested that the approach could potentially be generalized to other disease states and immunological phenotypes. The classifier was reported to diagnose cytomegalovirus status with high specificity and sensitivity in both the original and validation cohorts. Several of the top co-occurrence clusters appeared to be linked to parvovirus B19, influenza, CMV and Epstein-Barr virus, according to a later analysis. A group of highly shared sequence variants was considered likely to be a technical artifact of the sequencing pipeline. An association between a missense DCLRE1C variant and V-gene and J-gene trimming of TCR beta chains was found in a later genetic analysis and replicated in an independent cohort. The study gave a list of some 150 TCR beta chains associated with cytomegalovirus. Presence/absence analyses assumed roughly uniform sequencing depth across donors, an assumption that may not hold. A later analysis associated around 16,000 TCR beta sequences with specific HLA alleles at a false discovery rate of 0.05. Correlated functional status among segregating V segments might reflect linkage disequilibrium, but an unknown experimental factor could not be ruled out. A further reported finding was that TCR beta sequences accurately predicted the HLA-A and HLA-B alleles for most subjects in the first cohort. Strong co-occurrence of HLA alleles, especially DR and DQ, made assigning TCR associations to individual alleles difficult. For the cohort, immune exposure information was limited to CMV serostatus. Most TCR sequences were observed very rarely across donors, whereas some public TCRs were present in many individuals. The cohort was sequenced for TCR beta chains only, and without alpha or paired-chain data the features that could be detected were limited. An earlier analysis of around 540 of the donors showed that most TCR beta V segments appeared in productive rearrangements either about 87% or about 30% of the time, which broadly matched IMGT annotations. In a later analysis, most CMV-associated TCR beta chains were found to appear HLA-restricted, with HLA associations seemingly driven largely by CMV exposure. Because HLA typing was unavailable for some donors at each locus, only the typed subset was used in association tests. In vitro tests confirmed that a few of the cytomegalovirus-associated TCR beta chains recognize cytomegalovirus antigens.

To prepare the library, the immunoSEQ multiplex PCR assay was applied. A mixture of 60 forward primers for TCR Vbeta segments and 13 reverse primers for TCR Jbeta segments was used in the multiplex PCR. The CDR3 region of rearranged TCR beta genes was amplified from genomic DNA by a multiplex PCR assay. The Illumina HiSeq System was used to sequence the amplified TCR beta libraries as 87-base-pair reads. The published analysis was carried out like this. Across the 670 or so repertoires, a later analysis counted roughly 84 million unique TCR beta chains, approximately 12 million of which were shared by at least two donors. Raw reads were error-corrected and collapsed into unique sequences with a nearest-neighbor algorithm that merged closely related sequences to remove PCR and sequencing errors. Alignment of CDR3 sequences to IMGT reference sequences was used to assign V, D and J gene segments. For a sequence to be retained, a match of at least six nucleotides to both a V gene segment and a J gene segment was required. Rearrangements were called productive when the CDR3 lacked stop codons and stayed in frame with V and J; all others were non-productive. CDR3 was defined by IMGT convention, running from the second conserved V-encoded cysteine to the conserved J-encoded phenylalanine. In an earlier analysis of 587 of the donors, sequences lacking an unambiguous match to a single V gene segment were excluded. An earlier analysis of 550 to 650 of the donors classified V segments as functional when productive rearrangements were above 56.7% and as segregating when the standard deviation between donors was above 5%. A statistical classification framework was built to diagnose cytomegalovirus status from the catalog of TCR beta chain sequences. A later analysis assigned V and J genes by comparing TCR nucleotide sequences with IMGT/GENE-DB human TR gene sequences. In a later analysis, CDR3 sequences and most-parsimonious VDJ recombination scenarios were assigned using the TCRdist pipeline. In a later analysis, each TCR beta chain was defined by its CDR3 amino acid sequence together with its V-gene family, and reads lacking a unique V-gene family were excluded. A later analysis removed several hundred highly shared, low-generation-probability nucleotide sequences to deal with suspected cross-contamination and a sequencing artifact. For each public chain, a later analysis derived a clonal expansion index from normalized ranks of inferred template counts within each repertoire. Generation probabilities in a later analysis came from a VDJ recombination model fitted to out-of-frame rearrangements, and those results were checked against IGoR. In a later analysis, hypergeometric tests were used to score TCR-TCR, TCR-HLA and TCR-CMV co-occurrence, with a repertoire-size bias correction applied to TCR pairs. False discovery rates were estimated in a later analysis by permuting HLA or CMV assignments 20 times. In a later analysis, co-occurring TCRs were grouped using DBSCAN, and TCRdist sequence similarity was added for clustering within HLA-allele-positive subsets. Co-occurrence clustering excluded repertoires with fewer than 30,000 or more than 120,000 public chains, plus five with anomalous nucleotide sharing. TCRdb retrieved this table from immuneACCESS and kept in-frame rearrangements only. Not all clones are present; in checked studies, unresolved V genes account for under half, and no reason is known for the remainder. The V and J calls and the clone size are those of that table, but D and trimming were determined from the DNA. This sample comprises roughly 60,000 clones, roughly 80% of them detected only once. The top ten clonotypes cover roughly 4% of the sample.

This clone has just a few counts. Its specific antigen is unknown. Base qualities are not provided; no much larger clone lies one nucleotide away. The cohort was made up of 666 healthy bone marrow donors. Cohort members were all nominally healthy when sampled, although unrecorded immune exposures were likely present. The donor tested CMV seronegative and was one of the 352 seronegative cohort members. A peripheral blood sample was provided by each donor, and peripheral blood mononuclear cells were used for TCR beta sequencing. Genomic DNA was extracted from the blood cell samples with the Qiagen DNeasy Blood Extraction Kit. Sequenced sample: PBMCs. This TCR was sampled from a man between 25 and 39 years old in good health and CMV-seronegative.

The DNA is as follows: TGTGCCAGCAGGCCGGGACAGAACTACGAGCAGTACTTC. It encodes CASRPGQNYEQYF. The V gene is TRBV6-5 and the J gene is TRBJ2-5, with TRBD1 matching 7 junction bases. The end of the DNA aligns better with TRBJ2-7, so the J call may be wrong. From the cysteine through the phenylalanine, the CDR3 covers 13 amino acids. Of the read, only the CDR3 DNA is kept; its 39 bases are in frame from base 1. The germline V gene encodes CDR1 MNHEY and CDR2 SVGAGI.